This T cell receptor (beta chain) was observed in a study of T cell responses to AZD1222 COVID-19 vaccine. Notes on the study in general: Distributed over spike, vaccine-associated CD4 TCRs predominated at 160-218 and 743-854.

Sequencing used immunoSEQ multiplex PCR; TCRdb keeps in-frame clones, though not all of them. The sample carries around 200,000 clones, roughly 93% recorded once. Turning to this clone: Antigen unknown.

CDR1 is MNHEY and CDR2 is SVGAGI in the germline V gene. The CDR3 totals 14 residues. V was pared by 5 bases and J by 10 bases, with 9 bases of the junction left unmatched. The sequence derives from an adult who received the MenACWY meningococcal vaccine as a control. This chain uses TRBV6-5 with TRBJ1-1; 11 bases are shared with TRBD1. The specimen comprised peripheral blood, sampled 28 days after the second dose of the MenACWY control vaccine. CDR3 in amino acids: CASSPGTGGFGAFF. CDR3 sequence (DNA): TGTGCCAGCAGTCCTGGGACAGGGGGTTTTGGAGCTTTCTTT.